This T cell receptor (beta chain) was identified during a study of blood T cell repertoires in COVID-19. Here immunoSEQ multiplex PCR was the method, and the copy in TCRdb shows in-frame clones only, minus some. Of around 95,000 clones in the sample, around nine tenths are singletons; the top ten hold approximately 5%. Looked up from germline, CDR1 is SNHLY and CDR2 is FYNNEI. The CDR3 runs to 14 residues. J was trimmed by 8 bases and V by 6 bases; bases with no gene match: 7. The sequence derives from a human donor in a cohort sampled during active COVID-19. The rearrangement uses TRBV2 and TRBJ1-4; 9 positions agree with TRBD1. Material for sequencing was peripheral blood. CDR3 nucleotides: TGTGCCAGCAGAGGACAGGGGAGTGGAGAAAAACTGTTTTTT. This sequence encodes CASRGQGSGEKLFF.